Listed below are T cell receptor beta chains from one sample, sequenced in a study of cytomegalovirus exposure and HLA in healthy donors. Assay used: immunoSEQ multiplex PCR; TCRdb lists only in-frame clones, some missing. Here the sample spans about 98,000 clones, around nine tenths being singletons. The sample taken for sequencing was PBMCs. The receptors were gathered from a woman younger than 45 in good health and CMV-seronegative. CDR3s include the opening cysteine and the closing phenylalanine or tryptophan. D genes are given only for firm matches. Not every row has a clone size; where given, it reads once, few, many or a size class.

v_gene: TRBV6-1; abundance: -; d_gene: -; j_gene: TRBJ1-4; CDR3aa: CASSRGAIGNEKLFF; CDR3nt: TGTGCCAGCAGTCGAGGTGCCATCGGGAACGAAAAACTGTTTTTT
v_gene: TRBV18; abundance: -; d_gene: TRBD1; j_gene: TRBJ1-6; CDR3aa: CASSPRSATGRSPLHF; CDR3nt: TGTGCCAGCTCACCAAGGTCTGCGACAGGGAGATCACCCCTCCACTTT
v_gene: TRBV27; abundance: -; d_gene: TRBD2; j_gene: TRBJ2-2; CDR3aa: CASGTRGGSSGELFF; CDR3nt: TGTGCCAGCGGGACACGGGGGGGAAGCTCCGGGGAGCTGTTTTTT
v_gene: TRBV27; abundance: medium-sized; d_gene: -; j_gene: TRBJ2-7; CDR3aa: CASSHRQTPDYEQYF; CDR3nt: TGTGCCAGCAGCCATCGACAGACCCCGGACTACGAGCAGTACTTC
v_gene: TRBV5-6; abundance: -; d_gene: -; j_gene: TRBJ2-3; CDR3aa: CASSFSTIPDTQYF; CDR3nt: TGTGCCAGCAGCTTTAGTACCATCCCAGATACGCAGTATTTT
v_gene: TRBV11-2; abundance: -; d_gene: TRBD1; j_gene: TRBJ1-4; CDR3aa: CASSSGTALNEKLFF; CDR3nt: TGTGCCAGCAGCTCCGGGACAGCGCTAAATGAAAAACTGTTTTTT
v_gene: TRBV6-5; abundance: -; d_gene: -; j_gene: TRBJ2-3; CDR3aa: CASSLAPWSTDTQYF; CDR3nt: TGTGCCAGCAGTTTGGCCCCTTGGTCAACAGATACGCAGTATTTT
v_gene: TRBV7-8; abundance: -; d_gene: TRBD1; j_gene: TRBJ1-2; CDR3aa: CASSPVGGAVYGYTF; CDR3nt: TGTGCCAGCAGCCCAGTAGGGGGCGCGGTCTATGGCTACACCTTC
v_gene: TRBV4-2; abundance: -; d_gene: TRBD1; j_gene: TRBJ1-2; CDR3aa: CASSHGRGQINYGYTF; CDR3nt: TGTGCCAGCAGCCACGGGAGGGGGCAAATTAACTATGGCTACACCTTC
v_gene: TRBV13; abundance: -; d_gene: TRBD2; j_gene: TRBJ2-7; CDR3aa: CASSPYSGGSYEQYF; CDR3nt: TGTGCCAGCAGTCCCTACAGCGGGGGCTCCTACGAGCAGTACTTC
v_gene: TRBV20-1; abundance: -; d_gene: -; j_gene: TRBJ2-7; CDR3aa: CSARYLREQYF; CDR3nt: TGCAGTGCTAGATACCTACGCGAGCAGTACTTC
v_gene: TRBV5-1; abundance: -; d_gene: -; j_gene: TRBJ1-2; CDR3aa: CASSFGSYGYTF; CDR3nt: TGCGCCAGCAGCTTCGGGTCTTATGGCTACACCTTC
v_gene: TRBV7-2; abundance: once; d_gene: -; j_gene: TRBJ1-2; CDR3aa: CASSPYSGSYGYTF; CDR3nt: TGTGCCAGCAGCCCGTACAGCGGATCCTATGGCTACACCTTC
v_gene: TRBV7-2; abundance: -; d_gene: -; j_gene: TRBJ1-5; CDR3aa: CASSIHRNQPQHF; CDR3nt: TGTGCCAGCAGCATCCACAGGAATCAGCCCCAGCATTTT
v_gene: TRBV6-5; abundance: -; d_gene: -; j_gene: TRBJ2-1; CDR3aa: CASSTSQRVVNEQFF; CDR3nt: TGTGCCAGCAGTACATCACAGAGGGTTGTAAATGAGCAGTTCTTC
v_gene: TRBV6-1; abundance: -; d_gene: TRBD1; j_gene: TRBJ1-5; CDR3aa: CASRGQGMEPQHF; CDR3nt: TGTGCCAGCAGGGGACAGGGGATGGAGCCCCAGCATTTT
v_gene: TRBV6-1; abundance: few; d_gene: TRBD1; j_gene: TRBJ2-7; CDR3aa: CASRTGGAMGEQYF; CDR3nt: TGTGCCAGCCGGACAGGGGGCGCTATGGGGGAGCAGTACTTC
v_gene: TRBV4-3; abundance: -; d_gene: -; j_gene: TRBJ1-1; CDR3aa: CASSQEVRGTEAFF; CDR3nt: TGCGCCAGCAGCCAAGAAGTAAGAGGGACTGAAGCTTTCTTT
v_gene: TRBV19; abundance: -; d_gene: -; j_gene: TRBJ1-6; CDR3aa: CASSIGDSPLHF; CDR3nt: TGTGCCAGTAGTATCGGGGATTCACCCCTCCACTTT
v_gene: TRBV4-1; abundance: -; d_gene: TRBD2; j_gene: TRBJ2-1; CDR3aa: CASSQDVGGGFYNEQFF; CDR3nt: TGCGCCAGCAGCCAAGATGTGGGCGGGGGGTTCTACAATGAGCAGTTCTTC
v_gene: TRBV7-9; abundance: -; d_gene: TRBD2; j_gene: TRBJ2-7; CDR3aa: CASSLAPAGGREQYF; CDR3nt: TGTGCCAGCAGCTTAGCCCCAGCGGGGGGGAGGGAGCAGTACTTC
v_gene: TRBV5-1; abundance: -; d_gene: -; j_gene: TRBJ2-3; CDR3aa: CASSLWQSTDTQYF; CDR3nt: TGCGCCAGCAGCTTATGGCAATCCACAGATACGCAGTATTTT
v_gene: TRBV11-2; abundance: -; d_gene: TRBD1; j_gene: TRBJ1-6; CDR3aa: CASSPDRGINSPLHF; CDR3nt: TGTGCCAGCAGCCCCGACAGGGGAATAAATTCACCCCTCCACTTT
v_gene: TRBV6-5; abundance: -; d_gene: -; j_gene: TRBJ1-5; CDR3aa: CASSYSKGAIQPQHF; CDR3nt: TGTGCCAGCAGTTACTCGAAAGGGGCAATTCAGCCCCAGCATTTT
v_gene: TRBV29-1; abundance: -; d_gene: TRBD1; j_gene: TRBJ2-6; CDR3aa: CSVEHRGNISGANVLTF; CDR3nt: TGCAGCGTTGAACACAGGGGAAATATTTCTGGGGCCAACGTCCTGACTTTC
v_gene: TRBV7-9; abundance: -; d_gene: TRBD1; j_gene: TRBJ2-2; CDR3aa: CASSYPQGARTGELFF; CDR3nt: TGTGCCAGCAGCTATCCTCAGGGGGCGCGGACCGGGGAGCTGTTTTTT
v_gene: TRBV5-5; abundance: -; d_gene: TRBD1; j_gene: TRBJ1-5; CDR3aa: CASSVGTANQPQHF; CDR3nt: TGTGCCAGCAGCGTAGGGACAGCTAATCAGCCCCAGCATTTT
v_gene: TRBV9; abundance: -; d_gene: -; j_gene: TRBJ2-2; CDR3aa: CASSGTATGELFF; CDR3nt: TGTGCCAGCAGCGGGACTGCTACCGGGGAGCTGTTTTTT
v_gene: TRBV27; abundance: -; d_gene: TRBD2; j_gene: TRBJ2-7; CDR3aa: CASRDGGGGKEQYF; CDR3nt: TGTGCCAGCAGGGACGGGGGGGGAGGAAAGGAGCAGTACTTC
v_gene: TRBV14; abundance: -; d_gene: -; j_gene: TRBJ2-1; CDR3aa: CASSQHSSAYNEQFF; CDR3nt: TGTGCCAGCAGCCAACACAGTTCAGCCTACAATGAGCAGTTCTTC
v_gene: TRBV2; abundance: -; d_gene: TRBD2; j_gene: TRBJ2-1; CDR3aa: CASTPAGNNEQFF; CDR3nt: TGTGCCAGCACCCCAGCGGGGAACAATGAGCAGTTCTTC
v_gene: TRBV15; abundance: -; d_gene: TRBD2; j_gene: TRBJ2-7; CDR3aa: CATSSRLAGVPEQYF; CDR3nt: TGTGCCACCAGCAGCCGACTAGCGGGAGTACCCGAGCAGTACTTC
v_gene: TRBV5-1; abundance: -; d_gene: TRBD1; j_gene: TRBJ1-5; CDR3aa: CASSSGQGAHQPQHF; CDR3nt: TGCGCCAGCAGCTCCGGACAGGGGGCCCATCAGCCCCAGCATTTT
v_gene: TRBV19; abundance: -; d_gene: TRBD1; j_gene: TRBJ2-5; CDR3aa: CASSPGTGVAETQYF; CDR3nt: TGTGCCAGTAGCCCTGGGACAGGGGTGGCAGAGACCCAGTACTTC
v_gene: TRBV5-1; abundance: -; d_gene: -; j_gene: TRBJ1-5; CDR3aa: CASSIDSIGPQHF; CDR3nt: TGCGCCAGCAGCATCGACAGTATCGGGCCCCAGCATTTT